This T cell receptor (beta chain) was sequenced for a study of neoadjuvant anti-PD-1 for oral cavity cancer. The V and J ends lost 0 bases and 10 bases respectively, with 10 bases between them. The germline gives CDR1 SGHAT, CDR2 FQNNGV. The CDR3 has 13 amino acids. Profiling relied on immunoSEQ multiplex PCR, and the TCRdb table lists in-frame clones only, not all of them. The profile covers about 14,000 clones, with more than 70% appearing a single time and 2% to 2.5% taken by the ten largest. Time point of the sample: after neoadjuvant nivolumab, at surgical resection. The chain is built from TRBV11-2 and TRBJ2-1, with D unresolved. This receptor was obtained from a person aged 40 to 85 with oral cavity squamous cell carcinoma. The sequencing used PBMCs, collected after nivolumab (anti-PD-1) treatment. CDR3 nucleotide sequence: TGTGCCAGCAGCTTAGAGCAGGTATCGGAGCAGTTCTTC. Residues: CASSLEQVSEQFF.